This T cell receptor beta chain was identified during a study of T-cell memory formation after mild COVID-19. Across the study: Clusters of TCRs were largely donor specific.

This clonotype was found a few times. What it recognizes is unknown. V dropped 1 base and J dropped 0 bases, with 8 bases sitting between them. Germline loops: CDR1 LGHNA, CDR2 YSLEER. CDR3 size: 15 residues. General observations from the study: Among clones peaking at day 37 in the second wave, SARS-CoV-2 specificity remained unconfirmed.

TCR alpha and TCR beta cDNA libraries with sample barcodes and UMIs came from 5'RACE using constant-segment primers. TCRdb used MiXCR to reprocess the 5' RACE reads, holding one entry per CDR3 protein. In the table there are tens of thousands of distinct CDR3 sequences, about 23% of which are singletons. Sequencing input: PBMCs or a T cell subset sorted from them (not recorded which). The sequence derives from a man aged 18 to 30 who had mild COVID-19 (a few samples of this study predate the infection). Cell type and time point are not known. The rearrangement links TRBV4-3 to TRBJ2-3, with D unclear. The CDR3 sequence: CASSQGFPSTDTQYF. The CDR3 coding sequence is TGCGCCAGCAGCCAAGGGTTCCCTAGCACAGATACGCAGTATTTT.